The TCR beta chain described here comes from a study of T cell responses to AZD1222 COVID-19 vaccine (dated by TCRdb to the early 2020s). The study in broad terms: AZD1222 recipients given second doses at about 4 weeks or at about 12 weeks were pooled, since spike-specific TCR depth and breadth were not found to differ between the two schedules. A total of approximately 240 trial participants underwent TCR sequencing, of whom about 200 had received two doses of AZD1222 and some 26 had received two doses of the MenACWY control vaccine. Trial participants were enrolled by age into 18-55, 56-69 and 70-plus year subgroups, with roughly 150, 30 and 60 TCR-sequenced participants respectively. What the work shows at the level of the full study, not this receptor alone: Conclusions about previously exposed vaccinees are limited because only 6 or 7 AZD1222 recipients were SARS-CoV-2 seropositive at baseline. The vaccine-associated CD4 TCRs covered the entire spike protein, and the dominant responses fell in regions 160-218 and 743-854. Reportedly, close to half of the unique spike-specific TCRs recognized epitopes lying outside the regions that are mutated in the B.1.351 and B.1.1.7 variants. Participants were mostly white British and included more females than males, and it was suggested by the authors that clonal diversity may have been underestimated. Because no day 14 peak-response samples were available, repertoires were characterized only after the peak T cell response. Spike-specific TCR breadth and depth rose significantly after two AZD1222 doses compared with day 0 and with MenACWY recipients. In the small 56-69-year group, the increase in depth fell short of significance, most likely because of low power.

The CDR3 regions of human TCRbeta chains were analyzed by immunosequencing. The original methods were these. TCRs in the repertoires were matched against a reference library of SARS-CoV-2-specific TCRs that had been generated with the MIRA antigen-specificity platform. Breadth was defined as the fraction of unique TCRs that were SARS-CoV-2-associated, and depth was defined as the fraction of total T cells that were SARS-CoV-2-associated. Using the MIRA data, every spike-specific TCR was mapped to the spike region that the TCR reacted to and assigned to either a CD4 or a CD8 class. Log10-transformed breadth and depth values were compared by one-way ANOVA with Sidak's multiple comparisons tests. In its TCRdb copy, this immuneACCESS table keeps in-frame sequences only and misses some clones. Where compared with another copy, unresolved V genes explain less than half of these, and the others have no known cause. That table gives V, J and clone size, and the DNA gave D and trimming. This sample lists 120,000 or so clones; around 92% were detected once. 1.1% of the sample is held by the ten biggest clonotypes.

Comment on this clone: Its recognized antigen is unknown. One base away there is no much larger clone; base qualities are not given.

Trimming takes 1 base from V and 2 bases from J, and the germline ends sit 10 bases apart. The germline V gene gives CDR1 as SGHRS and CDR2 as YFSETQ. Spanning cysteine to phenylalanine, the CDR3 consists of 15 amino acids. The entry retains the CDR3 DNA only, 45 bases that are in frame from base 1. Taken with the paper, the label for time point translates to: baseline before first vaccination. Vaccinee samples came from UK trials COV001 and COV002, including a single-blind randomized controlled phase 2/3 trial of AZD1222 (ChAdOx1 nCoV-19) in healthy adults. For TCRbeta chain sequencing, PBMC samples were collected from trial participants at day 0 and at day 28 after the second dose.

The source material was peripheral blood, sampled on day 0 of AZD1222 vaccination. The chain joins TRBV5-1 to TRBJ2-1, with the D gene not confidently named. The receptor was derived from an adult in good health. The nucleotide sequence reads TGCGCCAGCAGCTTGTGGTCGCCCGCCTACAATGAGCAGTTCTTC. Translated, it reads CASSLWSPAYNEQFF.